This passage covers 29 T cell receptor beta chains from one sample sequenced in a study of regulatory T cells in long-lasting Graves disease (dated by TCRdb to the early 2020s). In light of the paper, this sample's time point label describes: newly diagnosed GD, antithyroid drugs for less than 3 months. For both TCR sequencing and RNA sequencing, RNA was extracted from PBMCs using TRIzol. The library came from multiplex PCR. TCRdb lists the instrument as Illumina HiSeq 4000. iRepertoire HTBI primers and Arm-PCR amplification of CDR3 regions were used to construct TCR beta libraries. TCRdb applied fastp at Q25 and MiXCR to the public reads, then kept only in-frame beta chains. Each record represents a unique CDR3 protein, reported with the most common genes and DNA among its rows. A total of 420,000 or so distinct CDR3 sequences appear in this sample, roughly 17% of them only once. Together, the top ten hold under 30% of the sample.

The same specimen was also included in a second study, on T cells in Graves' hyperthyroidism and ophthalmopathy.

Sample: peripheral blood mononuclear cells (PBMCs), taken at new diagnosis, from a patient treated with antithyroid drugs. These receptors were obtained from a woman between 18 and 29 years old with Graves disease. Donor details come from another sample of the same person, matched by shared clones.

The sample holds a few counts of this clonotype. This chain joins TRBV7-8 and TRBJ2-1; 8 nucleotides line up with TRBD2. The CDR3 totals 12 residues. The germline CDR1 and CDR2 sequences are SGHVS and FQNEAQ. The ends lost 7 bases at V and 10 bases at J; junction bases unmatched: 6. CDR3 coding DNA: TGTGCCAGCACCCCCCCGGGGGGGGAGCAGTTCTTC. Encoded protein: CASTPPGGEQFF.

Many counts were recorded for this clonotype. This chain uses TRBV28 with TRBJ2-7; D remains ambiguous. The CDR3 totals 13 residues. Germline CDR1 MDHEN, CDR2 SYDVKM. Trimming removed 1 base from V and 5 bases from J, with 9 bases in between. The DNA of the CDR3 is TGTGCCAGCAGTTTATATCGGCAGGACGAGCAGTACTTC. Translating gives CASSLYRQDEQYF. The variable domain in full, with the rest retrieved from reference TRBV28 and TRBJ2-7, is DVKVTQSSRYLVKRTGEKVFLECVQDMDHENMFWYRQDPGLGLRLIYFSYDVKMKEKGDIPEGYSVSREKKERFSLILESASTNQTSMYLCASSLYRQDEQYFGPGTRLTVT.

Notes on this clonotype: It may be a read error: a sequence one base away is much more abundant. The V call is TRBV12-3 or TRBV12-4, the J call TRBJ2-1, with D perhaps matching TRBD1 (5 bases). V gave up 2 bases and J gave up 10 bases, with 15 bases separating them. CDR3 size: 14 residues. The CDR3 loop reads CASSLQGTLGEQFF. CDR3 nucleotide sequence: TGTGCCAGCAGTTTACAGGGCACACTGGGCGAGCAGTTCTTC.

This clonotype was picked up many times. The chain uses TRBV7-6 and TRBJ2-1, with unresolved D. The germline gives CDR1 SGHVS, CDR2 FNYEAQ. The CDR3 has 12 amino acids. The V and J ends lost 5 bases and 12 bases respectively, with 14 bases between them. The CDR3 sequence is CASSPKIGWQFF. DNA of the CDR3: TGTGCCAGCAGCCCCAAGATCGGCTGGCAGTTCTTC.

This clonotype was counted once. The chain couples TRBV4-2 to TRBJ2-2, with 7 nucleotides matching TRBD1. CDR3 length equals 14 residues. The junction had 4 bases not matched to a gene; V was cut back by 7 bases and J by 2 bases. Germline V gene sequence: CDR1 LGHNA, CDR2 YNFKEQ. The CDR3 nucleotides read TGTGCCAGCACGGGACAGATAAACACCGGGGAGCTGTTTTTT. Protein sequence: CASTGQINTGELFF.

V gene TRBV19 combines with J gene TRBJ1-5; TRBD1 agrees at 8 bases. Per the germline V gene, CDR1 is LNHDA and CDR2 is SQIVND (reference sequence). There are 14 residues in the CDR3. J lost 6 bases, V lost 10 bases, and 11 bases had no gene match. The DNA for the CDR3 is TGTGCCACTAAGGACAGGGCGGATTTTCAGCCCCAGCATTTT. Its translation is CATKDRADFQPQHF. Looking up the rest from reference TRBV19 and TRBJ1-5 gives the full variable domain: DGGITQSPKYLFRKEGQNVTLSCEQNLNHDAMYWYRQDPGQGLRLIYYSQIVNDFQKGDIAEGYSVSREKKESFPLTVTSAQKNPTAFYLCATKDRADFQPQHFGDGTRLSIL.

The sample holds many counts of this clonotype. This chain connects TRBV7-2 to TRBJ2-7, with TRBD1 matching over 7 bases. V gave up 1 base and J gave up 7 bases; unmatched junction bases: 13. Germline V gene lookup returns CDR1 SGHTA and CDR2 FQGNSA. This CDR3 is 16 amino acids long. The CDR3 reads CASSLVDRARVGEQYF. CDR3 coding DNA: TGTGCCAGCAGCTTAGTCGACAGGGCCCGTGTTGGTGAGCAGTACTTC.

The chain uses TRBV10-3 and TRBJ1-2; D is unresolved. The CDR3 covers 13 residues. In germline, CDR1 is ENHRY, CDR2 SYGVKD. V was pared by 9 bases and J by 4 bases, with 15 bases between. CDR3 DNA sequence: TGTGCCATTTTCGACCAAAGTGGCTATGGCTACACCTTC. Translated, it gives CAIFDQSGYGYTF.

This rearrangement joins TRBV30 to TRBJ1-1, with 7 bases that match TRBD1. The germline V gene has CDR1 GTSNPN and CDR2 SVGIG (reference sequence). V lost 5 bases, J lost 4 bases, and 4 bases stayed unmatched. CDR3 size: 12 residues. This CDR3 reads CAWEAGGTEAFF. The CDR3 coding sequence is TGTGCCTGGGAAGCAGGGGGCACTGAAGCTTTCTTT.

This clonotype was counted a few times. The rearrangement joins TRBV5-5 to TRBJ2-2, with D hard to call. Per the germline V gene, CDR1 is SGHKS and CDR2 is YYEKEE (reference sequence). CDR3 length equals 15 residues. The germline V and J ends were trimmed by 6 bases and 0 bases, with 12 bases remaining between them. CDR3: CASNKSPSNTGELFF. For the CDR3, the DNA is TGTGCCAGCAACAAATCTCCTTCGAACACCGGGGAGCTGTTTTTT.

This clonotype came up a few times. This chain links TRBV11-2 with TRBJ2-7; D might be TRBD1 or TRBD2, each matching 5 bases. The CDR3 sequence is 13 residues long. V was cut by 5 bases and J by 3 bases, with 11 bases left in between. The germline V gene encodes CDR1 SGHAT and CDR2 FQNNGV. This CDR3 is CASSRRDLYEQYF. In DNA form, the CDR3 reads TGTGCCAGCAGCAGACGGGACCTCTACGAGCAGTACTTC.

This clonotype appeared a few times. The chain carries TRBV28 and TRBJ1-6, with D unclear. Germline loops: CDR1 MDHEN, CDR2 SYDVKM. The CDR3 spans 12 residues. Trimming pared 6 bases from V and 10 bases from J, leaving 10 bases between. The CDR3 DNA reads TGTGCCAGCAGCCCGCGACTATCACCCCTCCACTTT. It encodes CASSPRLSPLHF.

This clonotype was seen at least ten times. The CDR3 nucleotides read TGTGCCAGCAGTCCCCCCCTAGCGGGAGTCCCAGATACGCAGTATTTT. Its protein product is CASSPPLAGVPDTQYF. The gene calls are TRBV2 and TRBJ2-3; TRBD2 matches 10 bases. V shed 5 bases, J shed 4 bases, and the junction held 9 bases outside the gene matches. Germline V gene sequence: CDR1 SNHLY, CDR2 FYNNEI. CDR3 length equals 16 residues.

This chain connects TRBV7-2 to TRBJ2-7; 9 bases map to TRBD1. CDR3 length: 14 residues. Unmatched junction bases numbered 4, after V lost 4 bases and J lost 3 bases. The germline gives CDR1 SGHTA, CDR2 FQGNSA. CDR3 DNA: TGTACCAGCAGCTCCCCGGGACAGGGCTACGAGCAGTACTTC. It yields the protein CTSSSPGQGYEQYF.

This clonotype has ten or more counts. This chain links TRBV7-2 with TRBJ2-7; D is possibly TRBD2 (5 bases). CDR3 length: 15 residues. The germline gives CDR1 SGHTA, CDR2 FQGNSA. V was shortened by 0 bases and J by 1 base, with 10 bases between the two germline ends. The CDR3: CASSLAPLVSYEQYF. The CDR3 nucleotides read TGTGCCAGCAGCTTAGCCCCACTAGTGTCCTACGAGCAGTACTTC.

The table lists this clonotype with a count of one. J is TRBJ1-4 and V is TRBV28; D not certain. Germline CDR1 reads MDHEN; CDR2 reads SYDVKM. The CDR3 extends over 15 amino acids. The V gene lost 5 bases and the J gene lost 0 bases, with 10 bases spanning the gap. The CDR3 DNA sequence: TGTGCCAGCAGTCCCGGACCCGCAACTAATGAAAAACTGTTTTTT. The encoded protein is CASSPGPATNEKLFF.

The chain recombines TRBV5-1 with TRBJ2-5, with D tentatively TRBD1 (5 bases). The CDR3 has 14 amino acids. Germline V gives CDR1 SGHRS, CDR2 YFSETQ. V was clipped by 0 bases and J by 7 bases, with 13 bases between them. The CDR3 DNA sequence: TGCGCCAGCAGCTTGGGTCAGGGCCAGAGGACCCAGTACTTC. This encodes CASSLGQGQRTQYF.

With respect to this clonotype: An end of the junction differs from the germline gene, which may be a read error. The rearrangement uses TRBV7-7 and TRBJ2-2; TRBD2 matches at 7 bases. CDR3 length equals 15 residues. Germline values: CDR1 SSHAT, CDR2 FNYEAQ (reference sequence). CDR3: CASSLLAGGAGELFF. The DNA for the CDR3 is TGTGCTAGCAGCTTATTAGCGGGTGGCGCCGGGGAGCTGTTTTTT.

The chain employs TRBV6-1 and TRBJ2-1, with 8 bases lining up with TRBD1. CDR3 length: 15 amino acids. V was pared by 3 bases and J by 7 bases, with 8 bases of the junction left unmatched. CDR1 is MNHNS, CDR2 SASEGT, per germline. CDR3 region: CASSEWQGASNEQFF. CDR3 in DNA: TGTGCCAGCAGTGAGTGGCAGGGGGCTTCAAATGAGCAGTTCTTC.

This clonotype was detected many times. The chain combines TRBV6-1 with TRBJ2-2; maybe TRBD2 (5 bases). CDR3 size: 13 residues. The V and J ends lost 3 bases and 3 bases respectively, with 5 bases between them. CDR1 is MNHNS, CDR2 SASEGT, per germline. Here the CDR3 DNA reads TGTGCCAGCAGTGAGCGGGACACCGGGGAGCTGTTTTTT. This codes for CASSERDTGELFF.

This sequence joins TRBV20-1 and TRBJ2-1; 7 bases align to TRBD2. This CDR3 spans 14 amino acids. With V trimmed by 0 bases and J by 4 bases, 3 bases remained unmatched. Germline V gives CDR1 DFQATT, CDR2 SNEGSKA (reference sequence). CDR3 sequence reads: CSARDGGGYNEQFF. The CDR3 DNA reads TGCAGTGCTAGAGATGGGGGGGGGTACAATGAGCAGTTCTTC.

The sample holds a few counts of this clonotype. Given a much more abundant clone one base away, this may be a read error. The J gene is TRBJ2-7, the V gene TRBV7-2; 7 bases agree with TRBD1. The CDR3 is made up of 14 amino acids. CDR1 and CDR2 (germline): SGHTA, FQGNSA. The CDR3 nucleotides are TGTGCCGGCAGCGCCCAGACAGGGCGTTACGAGCAGTACTTC. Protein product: CAGSAQTGRYEQYF.

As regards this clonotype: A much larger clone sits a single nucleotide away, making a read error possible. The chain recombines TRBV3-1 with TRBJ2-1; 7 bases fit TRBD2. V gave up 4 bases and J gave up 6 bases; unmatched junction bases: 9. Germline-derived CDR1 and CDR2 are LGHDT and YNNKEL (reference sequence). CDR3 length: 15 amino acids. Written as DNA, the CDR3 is TGTGCCAGCAGCCGCCTAGTGGGAGGGTTCAATGAGCAGTTCTTC. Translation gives CASSRLVGGFNEQFF.

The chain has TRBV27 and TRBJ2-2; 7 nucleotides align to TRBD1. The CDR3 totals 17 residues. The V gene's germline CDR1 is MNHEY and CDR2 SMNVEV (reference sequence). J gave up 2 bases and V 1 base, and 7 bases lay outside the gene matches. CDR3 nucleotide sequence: TGTGCCAGCAGTTTATACGGGGCAGGGGGTAACACCGGGGAGCTGTTTTTT. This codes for CASSLYGAGGNTGELFF.

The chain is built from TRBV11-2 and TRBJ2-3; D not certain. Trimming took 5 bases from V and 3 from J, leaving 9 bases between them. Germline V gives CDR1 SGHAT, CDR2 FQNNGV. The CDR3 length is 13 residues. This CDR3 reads CASSVGRTDTQYF. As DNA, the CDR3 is TGTGCCAGCAGCGTTGGGCGAACAGATACGCAGTATTTT.

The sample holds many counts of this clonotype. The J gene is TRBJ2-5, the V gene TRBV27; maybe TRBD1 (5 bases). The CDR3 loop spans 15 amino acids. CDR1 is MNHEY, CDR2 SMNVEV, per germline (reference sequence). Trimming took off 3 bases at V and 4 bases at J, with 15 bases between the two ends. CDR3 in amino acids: CASSLSQGIGETQYF. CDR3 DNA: TGTGCCAGCAGTTTGTCGCAGGGTATCGGAGAGACCCAGTACTTC.

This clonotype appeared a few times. The CDR3 coding sequence is TGCAGCGTTGAACACAGGGATGGCTACACCTTC. Its translation: CSVEHRDGYTF. The rearrangement links TRBV29-1 to TRBJ1-2; D may be TRBD1 (6 bases). This CDR3 contains 11 residues. The V end was cut by 2 bases, the J end by 6 bases, with 7 bases between. The V gene's germline CDR1 is SQVTM and CDR2 ANQGSEA.

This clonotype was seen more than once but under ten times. DNA of the CDR3: TGTGCCAGCAGTGTACTTTTGACAGGTGGAAATTCACCCCTCCACTTT. Amino acids: CASSVLLTGGNSPLHF. The V and J genes are TRBV3-1 and TRBJ1-6; tentatively, D is TRBD1 (6 bases). The CDR3 consists of 16 residues. CDR1 is LGHDT and CDR2 is YNNKEL in the germline V gene (reference sequence). V shed 6 bases and J shed 7 bases, with 19 bases lying between them.

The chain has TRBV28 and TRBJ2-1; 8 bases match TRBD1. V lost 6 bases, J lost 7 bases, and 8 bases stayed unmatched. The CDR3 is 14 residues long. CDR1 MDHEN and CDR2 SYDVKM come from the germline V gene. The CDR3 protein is CASRTDRVRNEQFF. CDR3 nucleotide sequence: TGTGCCAGCAGGACGGACAGGGTTCGTAATGAGCAGTTCTTC.